This T cell receptor beta chain emerged from a study of identical twins' blood T cells. This clonotype has more than one count but fewer than ten. V gave up 4 bases and J gave up 0 bases, with 7 bases separating them. The CDR3 length is 14 residues. Germline CDR1 reads SGDLS; CDR2 reads YYNGEE. TCRdb analysed the 5' RACE reads with MiXCR anew, one entry per CDR3 protein. The sample includes hundreds of thousands of distinct CDR3 sequences, about 28% of them seen just once. J is TRBJ1-4 and V is TRBV9; D is uncertain. The receptor comes from a woman aged 18-55 years in good health. The sequencing sample was made of PBMCs. The CDR3 DNA reads as TGTGCCAGCAGCCCACATTCAACTAATGAAAAACTGTTTTTT. Residues: CASSPHSTNEKLFF.